The rows below give T cell receptor beta chains drawn from one sample of a study of blood T cell repertoires in COVID-19. The repertoire was sequenced with immunoSEQ multiplex PCR; TCRdb's copy has only in-frame clones and lacks some. The table has some 70,000 clones, roughly 84% seen once. Sequenced sample: peripheral blood. The receptors come from a man aged 50-59 years with active COVID-19. Both conserved end residues are part of each CDR3. The D gene is left open where the match is weak. Clone sizes are given selectively: once, few, many, or a class where the clone is expanded.

once | - | TRBJ1-2 | TRBV2 | CASSEGASRNYGYTF | TGTGCCAGCAGTGAAGGGGCGTCACGGAACTATGGCTACACCTTC
- | TRBD1 | TRBJ1-2 | TRBV7-3 | CASSPQGANGYTF | TGTGCCAGCAGCCCCCAGGGGGCGAATGGCTACACCTTC
once | - | TRBJ2-7 | TRBV6-5 | CASSYSGLRGNYEQYF | TGTGCCAGCAGTTACTCTGGGCTCCGGGGGAACTACGAGCAGTACTTC
- | - | TRBJ1-1 | TRBV4-1 | CASSQDPNRAQNTEAFF | TGCGCCAGCAGCCAGGATCCGAACAGGGCACAGAACACTGAAGCTTTCTTT
- | - | TRBJ1-5 | TRBV18 | CASSPDGGNQPQHF | TGTGCCAGCTCACCGGACGGGGGCAATCAGCCCCAGCATTTT
- | - | TRBJ2-1 | TRBV6-5 | CASREDPVSYNEQFF | TGTGCCAGCAGGGAGGACCCCGTGTCCTACAATGAGCAGTTCTTC
- | TRBD1 | TRBJ1-2 | TRBV13 | CASSEDRGDGYTF | TGTGCCAGCAGCGAGGACAGGGGGGACGGCTACACCTTC
- | - | TRBJ2-1 | TRBV7-3 | CASRPDLNNEQFF | TGTGCCAGCCGACCCGACTTAAACAATGAGCAGTTCTTC
- | - | TRBJ2-2 | TRBV5-1 | CASSWGTISNTGELFF | TGCGCCAGCAGCTGGGGGACAATTTCGAACACCGGGGAGCTGTTTTTT
- | - | TRBJ2-3 | TRBV6-6 | CAVGGPPARLTDTQYF | TGTGCCGTGGGGGGACCCCCCGCCCGCCTTACAGATACGCAGTATTTT
- | TRBD1 | TRBJ1-2 | TRBV12-3/TRBV12-4 | CASRLDRGRGYTF | TGTGCCAGCAGGTTAGACAGGGGTCGTGGCTACACCTTC
- | - | TRBJ1-6 | TRBV6-2/TRBV6-3 | CASSYYGSSYNSPLHF | TGTGCCAGCAGTTACTACGGGAGCTCCTATAATTCACCCCTCCACTTT
- | - | TRBJ1-1 | TRBV30 | CASWARVTEAFF | TGTGCCAGTTGGGCCAGGGTCACTGAAGCTTTCTTT
- | TRBD2 | TRBJ2-4 | TRBV28 | CASRLTSGGTKNIQYF | TGTGCCAGCAGGCTGACTAGCGGGGGGACCAAAAACATTCAGTACTTC
- | - | TRBJ1-4 | TRBV28 | CASSTPGIGGQGEKLFF | TGTGCCAGCAGTACCCCGGGGATCGGGGGGCAGGGTGAAAAACTGTTTTTT
- | - | TRBJ1-1 | TRBV18 | CASSPAGAEAFF | TGTGCCAGCTCACCGGCGGGGGCTGAAGCTTTCTTT
- | - | TRBJ2-3 | TRBV2 | CASQAITSTDTQYF | TGTGCCAGCCAGGCCATCACTAGCACAGATACGCAGTATTTT
- | TRBD1 | TRBJ1-1 | TRBV28 | CASSLGGQETKNTGSFF | TGTGCCAGCAGTTTAGGGGGACAGGAGACTAAGAATACGGGGTCTTTCTTT
- | - | TRBJ2-3 | TRBV2 | CATGSARADTQYF | TGTGCCACCGGGTCGGCCCGGGCAGATACGCAGTATTTT
once | - | TRBJ2-7 | TRBV7-8 | CASSLARVEQYF | TGTGCCAGCAGCTTAGCGCGGGTGGAGCAGTACTTC
- | - | TRBJ2-1 | TRBV28 | CASSSAGILNNEQFF | TGTGCCAGCAGTAGCGCTGGAATACTAAACAATGAGCAGTTCTTC
once | TRBD1 | TRBJ2-7 | TRBV5-1 | CASRYLQGNSYEQYF | TGCGCCAGCCGATACCTACAGGGGAACTCCTACGAGCAGTACTTC
- | TRBD2 | TRBJ2-5 | TRBV7-9 | CASSSPTGTSGLRVETQYF | TGTGCCAGCAGCTCACCCACCGGGACTAGCGGTTTAAGAGTCGAGACCCAGTACTTC
- | - | TRBJ2-2 | TRBV7-3 | CASSRDCTGELFF | TGTGCCAGCAGCCGGGACTGCACCGGGGAGCTGTTTTTT
few | TRBD2 | TRBJ2-2 | TRBV4-3 | CASSPTSGGNTGELFF | TGCGCCAGCAGCCCAACTAGCGGGGGGAACACCGGGGAGCTGTTTTTT
- | TRBD2 | TRBJ2-3 | TRBV28 | CATINLGLAGDTQYF | TGTGCCACTATAAATCTGGGACTAGCGGGGGATACGCAGTATTTT
- | TRBD1 | TRBJ2-7 | TRBV4-1 | CASSQERGQVYEQYF | TGCGCCAGCAGCCAAGAAAGGGGACAGGTCTACGAGCAGTACTTC
- | TRBD2 | TRBJ2-5 | TRBV13 | CASSLFLADQETQYF | TGTGCCAGCAGCTTATTCCTAGCGGACCAAGAGACCCAGTACTTC
- | - | TRBJ1-1 | TRBV5-1 | CASSPRQRADTEAFF | TGCGCCAGCAGCCCACGACAGCGGGCGGACACTGAAGCTTTCTTT
- | TRBD2 | TRBJ2-3 | TRBV9 | CATGPGLAGPQYF | TGTGCCACCGGACCGGGACTAGCGGGGCCGCAGTATTTT
- | - | TRBJ1-1 | TRBV28 | CASRQGLNTEAFF | TGTGCCAGCAGGCAGGGCCTGAACACTGAAGCTTTCTTT
- | - | TRBJ2-1 | TRBV29-1 | CSARGAYNEQFF | TGCAGCGCCCGCGGGGCCTACAATGAGCAGTTCTTC
- | TRBD2 | TRBJ2-1 | TRBV7-9 | CASSYSGLVTKFF | TGTGCCAGCAGCTACTCGGGACTAGTGACTAAGTTCTTC
- | TRBD2 | TRBJ2-3 | TRBV5-1 | CASSLRTSVAGTDTQYF | TGCGCCAGCAGCCTGCGGACTAGCGTGGCAGGCACAGATACGCAGTATTTT
- | - | TRBJ1-1 | TRBV20-1 | CSARVYPEAFF | TGCAGTGCTAGAGTATATCCTGAAGCTTTCTTT
- | TRBD2 | TRBJ2-7 | TRBV5-1 | CASSSWLAGGPREQYF | TGCGCCAGCAGCTCTTGGTTAGCGGGAGGGCCGCGTGAGCAGTACTTC
- | TRBD2 | TRBJ2-3 | TRBV5-1 | CASSLDGLATDTQYF | TGCGCCAGCAGCTTGGATGGACTAGCAACAGATACGCAGTATTTT
- | TRBD2 | TRBJ2-1 | TRBV7-2 | CASSLVLLAGLNEQFF | TGTGCCAGCAGCTTAGTCCTACTAGCGGGGCTGAATGAGCAGTTCTTC
- | - | TRBJ2-3 | TRBV2 | CASSGWKDTQYF | TGTGCCAGCTCAGGGTGGAAAGATACGCAGTATTTT
- | TRBD2 | TRBJ2-7 | TRBV18 | CASSHGGGSEQYF | TGTGCCAGCTCCCACGGGGGGGGGTCCGAGCAGTACTTC
- | TRBD1 | TRBJ2-7 | TRBV28 | CASTPGQTIPYEQYF | TGTGCCAGCACGCCGGGACAGACAATACCCTACGAGCAGTACTTC
- | TRBD1 | TRBJ2-7 | TRBV15 | CATSRGVSGTGGEQYF | TGTGCCACCAGCAGAGGGGTTTCCGGGACAGGGGGCGAGCAGTACTTC
- | TRBD1 | TRBJ1-1 | TRBV5-1 | CASSFLTGERTEAFF | TGCGCCAGCAGCTTCCTGACAGGGGAAAGAACTGAAGCTTTCTTT
few | - | TRBJ1-6 | TRBV4-1 | CASSYRGRPLHF | TGCGCCAGCAGCTACCGGGGGAGGCCCCTCCACTTT
- | - | TRBJ1-2 | TRBV11-2 | CASSRDSPDGYTF | TGTGCCAGCAGCCGTGACAGCCCGGATGGCTACACCTTC
- | - | TRBJ2-1 | TRBV7-9 | CASSFGQGSKEQFF | TGTGCCAGCAGCTTCGGGCAGGGGAGCAAGGAGCAGTTCTTC
- | TRBD1 | TRBJ2-1 | TRBV5-6 | CASSLGQGAYNEQFF | TGTGCCAGCAGCTTGGGACAGGGGGCTTACAATGAGCAGTTCTTC
- | TRBD1 | TRBJ2-1 | TRBV12-3/TRBV12-4 | CASSTDRLSEQFF | TGTGCCAGCAGCACGGACAGGCTAAGTGAGCAGTTCTTC
few | TRBD2 | TRBJ2-1 | TRBV11-2 | CASSLERGLAGGRVYNEQFF | TGTGCCAGCAGCTTAGAGCGGGGACTAGCGGGGGGCCGGGTATACAATGAGCAGTTCTTC
- | - | TRBJ2-3 | TRBV18 | CASSPGITDTQYF | TGTGCCAGCTCACCCGGGATCACAGATACGCAGTATTTT
- | - | TRBJ1-4 | TRBV6-6 | CASSLRTARATNEKLFF | TGTGCCAGCAGTCTTCGGACAGCACGCGCAACTAATGAAAAACTGTTTTTT